The table lists the clone carrying this T cell receptor (beta chain) with a count of one. What it recognizes is unknown. This sample stems from a study of shared clonotypes between healthy human individuals. Running of the assay took place at deep level. DNA at 200 ng, about 30,000 T cell genomes, went into sorted-subset replicate PCRs. The table came from immunoSEQ multiplex PCR; TCRdb's copy has only in-frame clones and leaves some out. The sample has more than 500,000 clones; roughly 95% are singletons. Whole-study findings and limits: Among non-shared clonotypes, generation probabilities were lower than among those shared by all four donors. Clonotype sharing across several donors was observed for about 5.2% of naive CD4 clonotypes.

The naive CD8 population came from CD45RO-negative cells selected for CCR7, without terminally differentiated effector memory CD45RA+ cells. The germline CDR1 and CDR2 sequences are MNHEY and SVGAGI. There are 15 residues in the CDR3. V shed 2 bases and J 5 bases; nucleotides not matched to a gene: 9. Sequences were obtained from naive CD8+ T cells sorted from blood. The sequence derives from a woman aged 25 to 39 in good health. This chain connects TRBV6-5 to TRBJ2-7; 7 bases agree with TRBD1. CDR3 bases: TGTGCCAGCAGTTACACATCCAATACAGGGGACGAGCAGTACTTC. Amino acids: CASSYTSNTGDEQYF.